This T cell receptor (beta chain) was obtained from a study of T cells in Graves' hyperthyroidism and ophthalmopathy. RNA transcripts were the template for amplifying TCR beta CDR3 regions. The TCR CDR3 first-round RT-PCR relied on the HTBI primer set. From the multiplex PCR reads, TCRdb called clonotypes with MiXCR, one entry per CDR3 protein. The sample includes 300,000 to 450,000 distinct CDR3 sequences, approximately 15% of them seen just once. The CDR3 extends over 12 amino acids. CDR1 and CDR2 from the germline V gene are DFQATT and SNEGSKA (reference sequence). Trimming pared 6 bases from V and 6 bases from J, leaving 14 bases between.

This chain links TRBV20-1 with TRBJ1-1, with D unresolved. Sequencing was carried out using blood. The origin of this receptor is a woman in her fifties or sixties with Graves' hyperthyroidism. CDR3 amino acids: CSARLQVSEAFF. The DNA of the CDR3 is TGCAGTGCCCGGCTGCAGGTCTCTGAAGCTTTCTTT.